A single sample gave rise to the 5 T cell receptor beta chains below, sequenced in a study of blood T cell repertoires in COVID-19. Some clones are missing from TCRdb's copy, which holds only in-frame ones; the method was immunoSEQ multiplex PCR. Counted here are about 140,000 clones, 65% to 90% occurring once; the ten biggest clones make up roughly 8%. Material for sequencing was peripheral blood. These receptors were taken from a human donor in a cohort sampled during active COVID-19.

This chain uses TRBV6-5 with TRBJ2-7, with 7 nucleotides matching TRBD2. This CDR3 has 14 residues. The germline CDR1 and CDR2 sequences are MNHEY and SVGAGI. Unmatched junction bases numbered 11, after V lost 9 bases and J lost 3 bases. CDR3 amino acids: CARRQSTSDYEQYF. CDR3 DNA: TGTGCCAGGAGACAGTCTACTAGCGACTACGAGCAGTACTTC.

This clone was observed a handful of times. The chain recombines TRBV9 with TRBJ2-3; 9 bases line up with TRBD1. The CDR3 is 15 residues long. V shed 4 bases, J shed 1 base, and the junction held 4 bases outside the gene matches. Germline assignment: CDR1 SGDLS and CDR2 YYNGEE. This CDR3 reads CASSPRTGGTDTQYF. CDR3 bases: TGTGCCAGCAGCCCCCGGACAGGGGGCACAGATACGCAGTATTTT.

This clone was seen a few times. V is TRBV5-1 and J is TRBJ2-3; D gene ambiguous. The germline V gene encodes CDR1 SGHRS and CDR2 YFSETQ. With 4 bases removed from V and 5 bases from J, the gap between germline ends came to 14 bases. This CDR3 region has 14 residues. The CDR3 DNA reads as TGCGCCAGCAGCAGAATAGAGACGGGAGATACGCAGTATTTT. It yields the protein CASSRIETGDTQYF.

This rearrangement joins TRBV18 to TRBJ2-1; TRBD1 agrees at 8 bases. Germline loops: CDR1 KGHSH, CDR2 LQKENI. Unmatched junction bases numbered 8, after V lost 3 bases and J lost 7 bases. This CDR3 spans 15 amino acids. As DNA, the CDR3 is TGTGCCAGCTCACCGGGACAGGACCCAGGGAATGAGCAGTTCTTC. The encoded protein is CASSPGQDPGNEQFF.

The CDR3 here is CASSPHQEGSNTGELFF. The CDR3 nucleotides read TGTGCCAGCAGTCCTCACCAGGAGGGTTCGAACACCGGGGAGCTGTTTTTT. The J gene is TRBJ2-2, the V gene TRBV6-4; possible D gene TRBD2, 6 bases. There are 17 residues in the CDR3. V dropped 5 bases and J dropped 0 bases, with 16 bases sitting between them. From germline, CDR1 is MRHNA and CDR2 SNTAGT.